These 28 T cell receptor beta chains were all obtained from the same sample, sequenced in a study of control samples from healthy donors and cancer patients (dated by TCRdb to the early 2020s). Receptor amplification or capture employed the immunoSEQ multiplex PCR assay. Imported from immuneACCESS, the table was reduced by TCRdb to in-frame sequences with V and J called. These copies leave out some clones; in studies compared against another copy, an unresolved V gene accounts for under half, and the cause of the remainder is not known. The sample table holds about 160,000 clones, of which roughly 94% were seen once. 8.5% of the sample comes from the top ten. Sequences were obtained from blood. These receptors were obtained from a woman in her thirties or forties in good health.

This chain uses TRBV4-1 with TRBJ2-7; D perhaps matches TRBD1 (6 bases). The CDR3 covers 16 residues. Germline loops: CDR1 MGHRA, CDR2 YSYEKL. Trimming took 1 base from V and 0 from J, leaving 13 bases between them. This CDR3 reads CASSQGGLGASYEQYF. Here the CDR3 DNA reads TGCGCCAGCAGCCAAGGGGGATTGGGGGCCTCCTACGAGCAGTACTTC.

The rearrangement uses TRBV6-5 and TRBJ1-5; unclear D gene. In germline, CDR1 is MNHEY, CDR2 SVGAGI. V shed 0 bases and J shed 5 bases, with 8 bases lying between them. CDR3 length equals 14 residues. DNA for the CDR3: TGTGCCAGCAGTTACTCAGTCGACCATCAGCCCCAGCATTTT. Translated: CASSYSVDHQPQHF.

The V call is TRBV10-3, the J call TRBJ1-6, with TRBD1 matching over 9 bases. Per the germline V gene, CDR1 is ENHRY and CDR2 is SYGVKD. This CDR3 contains 13 residues. V was pared by 7 bases and J by 10 bases, with 5 bases of the junction left unmatched. This CDR3 reads CAITSGQGSPLHF. DNA of the CDR3: TGTGCCATCACCTCGGGACAGGGATCACCCCTCCACTTT.

The chain combines TRBV9 with TRBJ1-2; no firm D call. The CDR3 is 14 amino acids. Trimming left V 0 bases short and J 3 bases short, with 9 bases between. Germline V CDR1 and CDR2: SGDLS, YYNGEE. The chain's CDR3 is CASSVGEWDYGYTF. The CDR3 DNA reads TGTGCCAGCAGCGTAGGGGAGTGGGACTATGGCTACACCTTC.

The DNA of the CDR3 is TGTGCCAGCAGTGAAGCGGGACAGGGAACGTATAGCAATCAGCCCCAGCATTTT. Amino acids: CASSEAGQGTYSNQPQHF. V usage is TRBV2 and J usage is TRBJ1-5; 9 nucleotides align to TRBD1. After removal of 0 bases from V and 0 bases from J, the junction contained 6 bases not matched to a gene. Per germline, CDR1 SNHLY and CDR2 FYNNEI. The CDR3 covers 18 residues.

The rearrangement links TRBV5-1 to TRBJ1-1; unclear D gene. Per germline, CDR1 SGHRS and CDR2 YFSETQ. Trimming removed 4 bases at V and 1 base at J, with 11 bases between. CDR3 length: 14 residues. CDR3 sequence reads: CASSPDGQNTEAFF. The CDR3 DNA is TGCGCCAGCAGCCCGGACGGTCAGAACACTGAAGCTTTCTTT.

The chain couples TRBV5-6 to TRBJ2-5, with 7 bases matching TRBD1. Unmatched junction bases numbered 10, after V lost 3 bases and J lost 5 bases. The CDR3 totals 15 residues. Germline CDR1 reads SGHDT; CDR2 reads YYEEEE. The chain's CDR3 is CASSWGTDAFETQYF. Written as DNA, the CDR3 is TGTGCCAGCAGCTGGGGGACAGATGCTTTTGAGACCCAGTACTTC.

This chain joins TRBV10-2 and TRBJ2-1; possible D gene TRBD1, 5 bases. This CDR3 is built from 14 residues. CDR1 and CDR2 (germline): WSHSY, SAAADI. The V and J ends lost 7 bases and 4 bases respectively, with 14 bases between them. CDR3 amino acids: CASTPRGGYNEQFF. The CDR3 DNA follows: TGCGCCAGCACCCCAAGGGGTGGGTACAATGAGCAGTTCTTC.

This chain uses TRBV7-2 with TRBJ1-2; no definite D call. The CDR3 spans 14 residues. The germline CDR1 and CDR2 sequences are SGHTA and FQGNSA. Trimming took off 5 bases at V and 5 bases at J, with 15 bases between the two ends. Here the CDR3 DNA reads TGTGCCAGCAGCGACTCAAGGGTGGGATATGGCTACACCTTC. It encodes CASSDSRVGYGYTF.

The V call is TRBV6-2 or TRBV6-3, the J call TRBJ2-2; D is unclear. V shed 4 bases and J shed 4 bases, with 10 bases lying between them. The CDR3 runs 14 residues. The germline V gene encodes CDR1 MNHEY and CDR2 SVGEGT. CDR3 amino acids: CASSSPKITGELFF. The CDR3 DNA reads as TGTGCCAGCAGTTCACCTAAGATCACCGGGGAGCTGTTTTTT.

The chain employs TRBV27 and TRBJ1-5; D is uncertain. Trimming shortened V by 5 bases and J by 4 bases, and 21 bases separated the two germline ends. The CDR3 length is 17 residues. CDR1 is MNHEY and CDR2 is SMNVEV in the germline V gene (reference sequence). This CDR3 reads CASSPSLTVLRNQPQHF. The CDR3 DNA is TGTGCCAGCAGTCCATCCTTAACAGTCCTGAGGAATCAGCCCCAGCATTTT.

This chain links TRBV7-2 with TRBJ1-3; 9 bases agree with TRBD1. The CDR3 has 15 amino acids. Germline lookup yields CDR1 SGHTA and CDR2 FQGNSA. The V and J ends lost 6 bases and 4 bases, in that order; junction bases with no gene match: 7. The CDR3 sequence: CASSRDRASGNTIYF. The DNA for the CDR3 is TGTGCCAGCAGTCGGGACAGGGCCTCCGGAAACACCATATATTTT.

The chain employs TRBV9 and TRBJ1-2; D possibly corresponds to TRBD1 (5 bases). Looked up from germline, CDR1 is SGDLS and CDR2 is YYNGEE. Trimming took off 3 bases at V and 1 base at J, with 13 bases between the two ends. The CDR3 runs to 15 residues. Here the CDR3 reads CASSGGDDLNYGYTF. The CDR3 nucleotides are TGTGCCAGCAGCGGTGGGGACGACCTTAACTATGGCTACACCTTC.

V gene TRBV6-1 combines with J gene TRBJ2-3, with D possibly being TRBD1 or TRBD2 (5 bases each). Looked up from germline, CDR1 is MNHNS and CDR2 is SASEGT. Trimming stripped 0 bases from V and 1 base from J, with 8 bases between. The CDR3 runs to 15 residues. The CDR3 DNA sequence: TGTGCCAGCAGTGAAGCGGGGGTGGGCACAGATACGCAGTATTTT. Residues: CASSEAGVGTDTQYF.

The rearrangement uses TRBV19 and TRBJ1-2, with 7 nucleotides matching TRBD1. CDR3 length equals 14 residues. Germline V gene data show CDR1 as LNHDA and CDR2 as SQIVND (reference sequence). V shed 2 bases, J shed 4 bases, and the junction held 4 bases outside the gene matches. The CDR3 bases are TGTGCCAGTAGTATAATTGGACAGGCCTATGGCTACACCTTC. Its translation is CASSIIGQAYGYTF.

The CDR3 sequence: CASSLVAGSYNEQFF. In nucleotides, the CDR3 is TGCGCCAGCAGCTTGGTGGCCGGGTCCTACAATGAGCAGTTCTTC. The J gene is TRBJ2-1, the V gene TRBV5-1; D not resolved. CDR1 is SGHRS and CDR2 is YFSETQ in the germline V gene. Trimming shortened V by 0 bases and J by 1 base, and 8 bases separated the two germline ends. The CDR3 is 15 residues long.

This chain joins TRBV6-4 and TRBJ1-6; no firm D call. V was shortened by 7 bases and J by 12 bases, with 16 bases between the two germline ends. The CDR3 spans 13 residues. Germline assignment: CDR1 MRHNA and CDR2 SNTAGT. The CDR3 DNA reads as TGTGCCAGCACTGTTTCCGATATAGGACCCCTCCACTTT. Translated, it gives CASTVSDIGPLHF.

The chain combines TRBV18 with TRBJ2-5; weak D call: TRBD1 (6 bases). This CDR3 comprises 16 residues. V lost 4 bases, J lost 4 bases, and 19 bases lay in between. The germline CDR1 and CDR2 sequences are KGHSH and LQKENI. The CDR3: CASSQRSKQGLETQYF. The CDR3 nucleotides are TGTGCCAGCTCACAGCGCAGCAAACAGGGTTTAGAGACCCAGTACTTC.

This sequence joins TRBV6-4 and TRBJ1-5; D might be TRBD1 (5 bases). The CDR3 loop spans 15 amino acids. From germline, CDR1 is MRHNA and CDR2 SNTAGT. V was cut by 3 bases and J by 5 bases, with 14 bases left in between. CDR3 sequence (DNA): TGTGCCAGCAGTGAGAACGACAGTCCCGATCAGCCCCAGCATTTT. This gives the protein CASSENDSPDQPQHF.

This clone occurred once. This chain uses TRBV4-3 with TRBJ1-1; 7 bases agree with TRBD1. This CDR3 is 14 amino acids long. V shed 4 bases, J shed 5 bases, and the junction held 7 bases outside the gene matches. Germline V gene lookup returns CDR1 LGHNA and CDR2 YSLEER. The CDR3 loop reads CASSPGQQFTEAFF. The CDR3 region has the DNA TGCGCCAGCAGCCCGGGACAGCAATTTACTGAAGCTTTCTTT.

This chain uses TRBV9 with TRBJ1-1, with a possible D match to TRBD1 (5 bases). CDR1 SGDLS and CDR2 YYNGEE come from the germline V gene. This CDR3 is built from 15 residues. V was cut by 2 bases and J by 1 base, with 12 bases left in between. CDR3 bases: TGTGCCAGCAGCGTTTCCGGGACCGCGAACACTGAAGCTTTCTTT. Its translation: CASSVSGTANTEAFF.

The chain combines TRBV15 with TRBJ2-3; tentatively, D is TRBD2 (5 bases). The CDR3 is 12 residues long. The germline CDR1 and CDR2 sequences are LNHNV and YYDKDF (reference sequence). Trimming cost V 7 bases and J 5 bases, with 10 bases left between them. CDR3 loop: CATKDSGDTQYF. The CDR3 nucleotides are TGTGCCACCAAGGACTCGGGAGATACGCAGTATTTT.

V is TRBV30 and J is TRBJ1-2, with D maybe TRBD1 (5 bases). CDR1 GTSNPN and CDR2 SVGIG come from the germline V gene (reference sequence). V was shortened by 5 bases and J by 2 bases, with 9 bases between the two germline ends. The CDR3 is made up of 12 amino acids. CDR3 sequence: CAWQQVNYGYTF. CDR3 nucleotides: TGTGCCTGGCAACAGGTGAACTATGGCTACACCTTC.

The gene calls are TRBV12-3 or TRBV12-4 and TRBJ1-6, with D unclear. V lost 4 bases to trimming and J lost 9 bases, with 4 bases between them. The CDR3 sequence is 11 residues long. CDR3 sequence (DNA): TGTGCCAGCAGTTATGGTTCACCCCTCCACTTT. Translation gives CASSYGSPLHF.

The CDR3 loop reads CASSLSQVQGEKLFF. The CDR3 nucleotides are TGTGCCAGCAGTTTATCCCAGGTACAGGGTGAAAAACTGTTTTTT. V and J are TRBV27 and TRBJ1-4; perhaps TRBD1 as D (6 bases). V was clipped by 0 bases and J by 7 bases, with 12 bases between them. CDR3 length: 15 residues. Per germline, CDR1 MNHEY and CDR2 SMNVEV (reference sequence).

The table lists this clone with a count of one. The rearrangement uses TRBV5-5 and TRBJ2-7; maybe TRBD1 (6 bases). Between the trimmed V and J ends, which lost 1 base and 1 base, there was a span of 12 bases. The CDR3 is 15 amino acids. Looked up from germline, CDR1 is SGHKS and CDR2 is YYEKEE (reference sequence). This chain's CDR3 is CASSLLWTESYEQYF. The CDR3 DNA sequence: TGTGCCAGCAGCTTGTTGTGGACAGAGTCCTACGAGCAGTACTTC.

The chain recombines TRBV12-3 or TRBV12-4 with TRBJ2-5; D may match TRBD1 or TRBD2 (5 bases each). V lost 6 bases to trimming and J lost 3 bases, with 8 bases between them. CDR3 length equals 12 residues. The CDR3 nucleotides are TGTGCCAGCAGGGGGACGGAAGAGACCCAGTACTTC. It is translated as CASRGTEETQYF.

CDR3 protein: CASSLVAANPYEQYF. The CDR3 nucleotides read TGTGCCAGCAGTTTGGTGGCAGCGAACCCCTACGAGCAGTACTTC. V is TRBV27 and J is TRBJ2-7; D remains ambiguous. Trimming took 3 bases from V and 2 from J, leaving 14 bases between them. The CDR3 totals 15 residues. Germline values: CDR1 MNHEY, CDR2 SMNVEV (reference sequence).